The next 29 T cell receptor beta chains were all read from a single sample in a study of T-cell memory formation after mild COVID-19. MiXCR, applied by TCRdb to the 5' RACE reads, yields one record per CDR3 protein. The sample carries hundreds of thousands of distinct CDR3 sequences, about a sixth recorded once. The source material was PBMCs or a T cell subset sorted from them (not recorded which). The receptors were sampled from a man aged 18 to 35 who had mild COVID-19 (a few samples of this study predate the infection). Cell type and time point are not known.

The chain couples TRBV7-2 to TRBJ2-5; 8 bases agree with TRBD2. From germline, CDR1 is SGHTA and CDR2 FQGNSA. The CDR3 runs to 15 residues. V dropped 5 bases and J dropped 2; count of bases not matched to a gene: 7. CDR3 DNA sequence: TGTGCCAGCAGCCCTTGGACTAGCAATCAAGAGACCCAGTACTTC. Translating it yields CASSPWTSNQETQYF.

The chain joins TRBV9 to TRBJ1-2, with D hard to call. Germline V gene data show CDR1 as SGDLS and CDR2 as YYNGEE. Trimming removed 2 bases from V and 1 base from J, with 18 bases in between. The CDR3 has 17 amino acids. This CDR3 reads CASSVREGALYNYGYTF. The DNA for the CDR3 is TGTGCCAGCAGCGTCCGAGAGGGAGCCTTATATAACTATGGCTACACCTTC.

This clonotype was counted many times. Sequence at one end of the junction differs from germline and may be a read error. This chain joins TRBV5-1 and TRBJ2-3; D may match TRBD1 or TRBD2 (6 bases each). Germline V gene data show CDR1 as SGHRS and CDR2 as YFSETQ. This CDR3 has 14 amino acids. CDR3 loop: CASSWGASTDTQYF. The DNA of the CDR3 is TGTGCCAGCAGCTGGGGGGCTAGCACAGATACGCAGTATTTT.

The rearrangement joins TRBV7-2 to TRBJ2-7, with unresolved D. V was clipped by 3 bases and J by 7 bases, with 13 bases between them. There are 13 residues in the CDR3. CDR1 SGHTA and CDR2 FQGNSA come from the germline V gene. CDR3 sequence reads: CASSFRSPVEQYF. CDR3 nucleotides: TGTGCCAGCAGCTTTAGGTCTCCCGTGGAGCAGTACTTC.

This clonotype was recorded many times. This chain's CDR3 is CASSLSGTAKETQYF. The CDR3 DNA is TGTGCCAGCAGCTTGAGCGGGACAGCGAAAGAGACCCAGTACTTC. The chain employs TRBV5-6 and TRBJ2-5; either TRBD1 or TRBD2 may supply D (7 bases each). Germline loops: CDR1 SGHDT, CDR2 YYEEEE. The ends were cut back, 1 base at V and 3 bases at J, with 13 bases in the middle. The CDR3 is 15 residues long.

The genes are TRBV5-1 and TRBJ2-1, with TRBD2 matching over 8 bases. Germline assignment: CDR1 SGHRS and CDR2 YFSETQ. The CDR3 consists of 15 residues. Trimming removed 4 bases from V and 4 bases from J; junction bases left unmatched: 7. The CDR3 here is CASSRLAGRYNEQFF. For the CDR3, the DNA is TGCGCCAGCAGCAGATTAGCGGGGCGATACAATGAGCAGTTCTTC.

This sequence joins TRBV7-2 and TRBJ1-2, with a possible D match to TRBD1 (6 bases). CDR3 length equals 14 residues. V lost 2 bases to trimming and J lost 3 bases, with 10 bases between them. CDR1 and CDR2 (germline): SGHTA, FQGNSA. CDR3 DNA sequence: TGTGCCAGCAGCTTACGGGGGGCCCACTATGGCTACACCTTC. This gives the protein CASSLRGAHYGYTF.

In this sample, this clonotype turned up a few times. The chain uses TRBV5-4 and TRBJ2-2; D not resolved. V was shortened by 3 bases and J by 5 bases, with 8 bases between the two germline ends. Germline values: CDR1 SGHNT, CDR2 YYREEE (reference sequence). This CDR3 contains 13 residues. The CDR3 loop is CASSSPGTGELFF. CDR3 DNA: TGTGCCAGCAGCTCGCCTGGTACCGGGGAGCTGTTTTTT.

This clonotype was seen a handful of times. The chain combines TRBV7-9 with TRBJ1-5, with D perhaps TRBD1 (5 bases). In germline, CDR1 is SEHNR, CDR2 FQNEAQ (reference sequence). The ends were cut back, 1 base at V and 0 bases at J, with 28 bases in the middle. The CDR3 covers 22 residues. CDR3 nucleotides: TGTGCCAGCAGCTTAGGCAGGGAATTCAGCGGACACCCCCCTTATAGCAATCAGCCCCAGCATTTT. Protein product: CASSLGREFSGHPPYSNQPQHF.

The chain couples TRBV11-2 to TRBJ2-7; D uncertain. The CDR3 is 14 amino acids. Germline V gene data show CDR1 as SGHAT and CDR2 as FQNNGV. Between the trimmed V and J ends, which lost 4 bases and 0 bases, there was a span of 10 bases. The CDR3 DNA is TGTGCCAGCAGCTCCCCCCGTCTCTCCTACGAGCAGTACTTC. Its translation is CASSSPRLSYEQYF.

The J gene is TRBJ2-1, the V gene TRBV12-3 or TRBV12-4; D not resolved. The CDR3 loop spans 13 amino acids. V lost 6 bases and J lost 7, with 13 bases in between. CDR3 loop: CASSVQSLNEQFF. CDR3 nucleotides: TGTGCCAGCAGCGTACAAAGTCTGAATGAGCAGTTCTTC.

This rearrangement joins TRBV4-3 to TRBJ2-1, with 10 bases fitting TRBD1. V was clipped by 8 bases and J by 8 bases; unmatched bases: 9. Per the germline V gene, CDR1 is LGHNA and CDR2 is YSLEER. This CDR3 is 14 amino acids long. Here the CDR3 reads CASGYGQGVDEQFF. Written as DNA, the CDR3 is TGCGCCAGCGGGTACGGACAGGGGGTCGATGAGCAGTTCTTC.

The chain carries TRBV7-2 and TRBJ2-2, with D uncertain. CDR1 is SGHTA and CDR2 is FQGNSA in the germline V gene. The CDR3 consists of 13 residues. V was pared by 1 base and J by 8 bases, with 8 bases between. CDR3 DNA: TGTGCCAGCAGCTTAGGTTCGGTTGGGGAGCTGTTTTTT. This encodes CASSLGSVGELFF.

This clonotype was detected a few times. This chain uses TRBV9 with TRBJ2-1, with 9 bases matching TRBD2. Germline loops: CDR1 SGDLS, CDR2 YYNGEE. V was pared by 4 bases and J by 5 bases, with 4 bases of the junction left unmatched. CDR3 size: 14 residues. In nucleotides, the CDR3 is TGTGCCAGCAGCCAGACTAGCGGAGACAATGAGCAGTTCTTC. Translation: CASSQTSGDNEQFF.

The sample holds a few counts of this clonotype. The chain recombines TRBV6-6 with TRBJ1-2, with TRBD1 as a possible D gene (5 bases). Per the germline V gene, CDR1 is MNHNY and CDR2 is SVGAGI (reference sequence). The CDR3 consists of 12 residues. V gave up 1 base and J gave up 7 bases, with 7 bases separating them. The CDR3 region is CASSYWGTGYTF. CDR3 bases: TGTGCCAGCAGTTACTGGGGGACTGGCTACACCTTC.

This clonotype was observed at least ten times. The V and J genes are TRBV20-1 and TRBJ1-6; D not certain. Germline assignment: CDR1 DFQATT and CDR2 SNEGSKA (reference sequence). The CDR3 extends over 16 amino acids. V was trimmed by 0 bases and J by 0 bases, leaving 9 bases between them. The CDR3 protein is CSARDRGSSYNSPLHF. As DNA, the CDR3 is TGCAGTGCTAGAGATCGAGGGAGCTCCTATAATTCACCCCTCCACTTT.

This rearrangement joins TRBV5-1 to TRBJ2-1; possibly TRBD1 for D (6 bases). The CDR3 contains 14 residues. Germline CDR1 and CDR2: SGHRS and YFSETQ. With 4 bases removed from V and 5 bases from J, the gap between germline ends came to 13 bases. In DNA, the CDR3 is TGCGCCAGCAGCGGGACAAGACGAAACAATGAGCAGTTCTTC. This sequence encodes CASSGTRRNNEQFF.

J is TRBJ1-6 and V is TRBV3-1; no clear D. This CDR3 is 17 amino acids long. V lost 3 bases to trimming and J lost 0 bases, with 12 bases between them. Germline CDR1 is LGHDT and CDR2 is YNNKEL (reference sequence). In nucleotides, the CDR3 is TGTGCCAGCAGCCAGAAGGACGGACTCTCCTATAATTCACCCCTCCACTTT. Translating it yields CASSQKDGLSYNSPLHF.

This clonotype was seen a few times. The chain recombines TRBV5-1 with TRBJ2-3; tentatively, D is TRBD2 (5 bases). The germline V gene encodes CDR1 SGHRS and CDR2 YFSETQ. The CDR3 is 14 residues long. The V end lost 7 bases, the J end lost 6 bases, and 18 bases lay between the germline ends. CDR3 residues: CASCSRGVIDTQYF. CDR3 in DNA: TGCGCCAGCTGCTCCCGGGGAGTGATTGATACGCAGTATTTT.

The rearrangement uses TRBV5-1 and TRBJ2-2; 12 bases are shared with TRBD2. V was clipped by 0 bases and J by 4 bases; unmatched bases: 4. In germline, CDR1 is SGHRS, CDR2 YFSETQ. The length of the CDR3 is 17 residues. The CDR3 DNA sequence: TGCGCCAGCAGCTTGGGACTAGCGGGGGTCCTCACCGGGGAGCTGTTTTTT. Translating gives CASSLGLAGVLTGELFF.

This clonotype was seen a handful of times. The V and J genes are TRBV5-1 and TRBJ1-5; the D gene is possibly TRBD1 (6 bases). The germline V gene encodes CDR1 SGHRS and CDR2 YFSETQ. Trimming left V 4 bases short and J 6 bases short, with 14 bases between. The CDR3 runs to 14 residues. CDR3 sequence (DNA): TGCGCCAGCAGCCCCGAGGGGGATAGTCAGCCCCAGCATTTT. It is translated as CASSPEGDSQPQHF.

This chain connects TRBV7-2 to TRBJ1-5; the D gene is possibly TRBD1 (6 bases). CDR1 and CDR2 (germline): SGHTA, FQGNSA. V lost 1 base to trimming and J lost 6 bases, with 13 bases between them. The CDR3 loop spans 15 amino acids. The CDR3 DNA is TGTGCCAGCAGCTTAGGGGTTTCGACAGGTCAGCCCCAGCATTTT. Residues: CASSLGVSTGQPQHF. Combining the CDR3 with reference TRBV7-2 and TRBJ1-5 gives the whole variable domain GAGVSQSPSNKVTEKGKDVELRCDPISGHTALYWYRQSLGQGLEFLIYFQGNSAPDKSGLPSDRFSAERTGGSVSTLTIQRTQQEDSAVYLCASSLGVSTGQPQHFGDGTRLSIL.

The CDR3 region is CASSSLGFPYNEQFF. The CDR3 coding sequence is TGTGCCAGCAGCTCCCTTGGGTTTCCCTACAATGAGCAGTTCTTC. This sequence joins TRBV7-2 and TRBJ2-1; D is undetermined. The CDR3 contains 15 residues. In germline, CDR1 is SGHTA, CDR2 FQGNSA. V dropped 4 bases and J dropped 2 bases, with 12 bases sitting between them.

CDR3 protein: CASSLRRSQETQYF. The CDR3 DNA is TGTGCCAGCAGCCTCCGACGAAGCCAAGAGACCCAGTACTTC. The chain links TRBV11-2 to TRBJ2-5; D remains ambiguous. V lost 5 bases, J lost 1 base, and 11 bases lay in between. CDR1 is SGHAT and CDR2 is FQNNGV in the germline V gene. This CDR3 spans 14 amino acids. The entire variable domain, with the rest obtained from reference TRBV11-2 and TRBJ2-5, is as follows: EAGVAQSPRYKIIEKRQSVAFWCNPISGHATLYWYQQILGQGPKLLIQFQNNGVVDDSQLPKDRFSAERLKGVDSTLKIQPAKLEDSAVYLCASSLRRSQETQYFGPGTRLLVL.

This rearrangement joins TRBV24-1 to TRBJ2-1, with D possibly being TRBD1 (5 bases). Germline CDR1 is KGHDR and CDR2 is SFDVKD. The CDR3 length is 13 residues. The V end was cut by 4 bases, the J end by 7 bases, with 10 bases between. CDR3: CATSDQNRNEQFF. In DNA, the CDR3 is TGTGCCACCAGTGACCAAAACAGGAATGAGCAGTTCTTC.

This clonotype has a handful of counts. This rearrangement joins TRBV20-1 to TRBJ2-4, with 9 bases that match TRBD2. The trim removed 5 bases at V and 5 bases at J, leaving 4 bases unmatched. The CDR3 sequence is 13 residues long. Germline V gene data show CDR1 as DFQATT and CDR2 as SNEGSKA (reference sequence). The CDR3 DNA reads as TGCAGTGCTTTCGGGACTAGCCAAAACATTCAGTACTTC. This translates into CSAFGTSQNIQYF.

This clonotype was found a few times. The CDR3 loop is CASLREGGREQFF. The CDR3 DNA reads as TGTGCCAGCCTACGAGAAGGGGGGAGAGAGCAGTTCTTC. This sequence joins TRBV2 and TRBJ2-1; D is perhaps TRBD1 or TRBD2 (6 bases each). Germline loops: CDR1 SNHLY, CDR2 FYNNEI. V was cut by 8 bases and J by 10 bases, with 18 bases left in between. The CDR3 runs 13 residues.

This clonotype was counted once. This chain connects TRBV28 to TRBJ2-2; 12 bases fit TRBD2. J gave up 7 bases and V 11 bases, and 5 bases lay outside the gene matches. The germline V gene has CDR1 MDHEN and CDR2 SYDVKM. This CDR3 contains 13 residues. CDR3 protein: CAARLAGVGELFF. The CDR3 nucleotides read TGTGCCGCCCGACTAGCGGGGGTCGGGGAGCTGTTTTTT.

This clonotype was seen repeatedly, ten times or more. The chain is built from TRBV5-1 and TRBJ2-7; 8 nucleotides match TRBD2. There are 15 residues in the CDR3. In germline, CDR1 is SGHRS, CDR2 YFSETQ. With V trimmed by 1 base and J by 2 bases, 5 bases remained unmatched. CDR3 sequence: CASSLLAGGAYEQYF. In DNA form, the CDR3 reads TGCGCCAGCAGCTTGCTCGCGGGGGGAGCCTACGAGCAGTACTTC.